These 2 T cell receptor beta chains originate from one sample sequenced in a study of CD8 T cells in Susac syndrome. RNA amounts of about 0.5 to 1 ug underwent reverse transcription with random hexamers. Each CDR3 protein is one row after TCRdb ran MiXCR on the immunoSEQ multiplex PCR reads. The sample lists roughly 200,000 distinct CDR3 sequences, roughly 94% occurring once. Material: CD4+ T cells from PBMCs. The receptors stem from a human donor with multiple sclerosis.

This sequence joins TRBV12-3 or TRBV12-4 and TRBJ2-7, with D possibly called TRBD1 or TRBD2 (5 bases each). The V gene lost 5 bases and the J gene lost 8 bases, with 13 bases spanning the gap. CDR3 size: 12 residues. The CDR3 protein is CASSPRGIQQYF. In DNA form, the CDR3 reads TGTGCCAGCAGTCCGAGGGGCATTCAGCAGTACTTC.

The chain is built from TRBV7-2 and TRBJ1-2; 8 bases are shared with TRBD1. The CDR3 spans 16 residues. The V segment lost 3 bases and the J segment 4 bases; nucleotides outside the gene matches: 10. CDR1 is SGHTA, CDR2 FQGNSA, per germline. CDR3 DNA: TGTGCCAGCAGCTTTCCCAAAGGACAGGGAATCTATGGCTACACCTTC. It is translated as CASSFPKGQGIYGYTF. The whole variable domain, filled in from reference TRBV7-2 and TRBJ1-2, reads GAGVSQSPSNKVTEKGKDVELRCDPISGHTALYWYRQSLGQGLEFLIYFQGNSAPDKSGLPSDRFSAERTGGSVSTLTIQRTQQEDSAVYLCASSFPKGQGIYGYTFGSGTRLTVV.